This TCR beta chain is from a study of blood T cell repertoires in COVID-19. On the study more broadly: The United States, Italy and Spain supplied acute and convalescent COVID-19 samples. PBMCs, B-cell-depleted T cells, or T cells were the source of the cDNA or gDNA that made up the material.

Authors' data handling: Amplification with reference gene primers provided the estimates of nucleated cell counts. TCRdb keeps only in-frame clones here, not all; method: immunoSEQ multiplex PCR. V and J calls and clone size are those listed in that table; D and trimming were worked out from the DNA. This sample carries some 63,000 clones, around 80% of them seen once, and the ten largest clones take over 25%. V lost 1 base and J lost 4, with 7 bases in between. This CDR3 region has 13 residues. The chain is built from TRBV12-3 or TRBV12-4 and TRBJ1-1; D might be TRBD1 (5 bases). The sequence derives from a human donor in a cohort sampled during active COVID-19. Sequencing was performed on peripheral blood. This CDR3 reads CASSLDGGTEAFF. The CDR3 DNA sequence: TGTGCCAGCAGTTTAGACGGGGGCACTGAAGCTTTCTTT.